This is a list of T cell receptor beta chains from one sample in a study of molecular identifiers for immune sequencing clone quantification. TCRdb reprocessed the PCR reads with MiXCR, giving one entry per CDR3 protein. The profile covers approximately 670,000 distinct CDR3 sequences, with less than 20% appearing a single time and roughly 0.9% taken by the ten largest. The sequencing input was naive CD8+ T cells from blood, with Jurkat cell RNA spiked in. The receptors come from a human donor in good health. Some libraries in this study had Jurkat cell RNA spiked in. CDR3s include the opening cysteine and the closing phenylalanine or tryptophan. The D gene is left open where the match is weak. Clone size is shown for a subset of rows, as once, few, many or a class of expanded clone.

CDR3 protein	CDR3 DNA	clone size	J gene	V gene	D gene
CASSIAGGAQTSTDTQYF	TGTGCCAGTAGTATCGCGGGAGGCGCCCAAACTAGCACAGATACGCAGTATTTT	few	TRBJ2-3	TRBV19	TRBD2
CASSSTGGGQATDEQYF	TGTGCCAGCAGCTCCACCGGGGGGGGACAGGCCACCGACGAGCAGTACTTC	NA	TRBJ2-7	TRBV7-9	NA
CASSMYGQGGYEQYF	TGTGCCAGTAGTATGTACGGGCAGGGGGGATACGAGCAGTACTTC	NA	TRBJ2-7	TRBV19	NA
CASGLHDRGGGYTF	TGTGCTAGTGGTTTACATGACAGGGGAGGAGGCTACACCTTC	NA	TRBJ1-2	TRBV12-5	TRBD1
CASSLAAAGGITGELFF	TGTGCCAGCAGCTTAGCGGCGGCAGGGGGAATCACCGGGGAGCTGTTTTTT	many	TRBJ2-2	TRBV7-6	TRBD1
CATDKEGGPHYEQYF	TGTGCAACAGATAAAGAGGGGGGGCCTCACTACGAGCAGTACTTC	many	TRBJ2-7	TRBV12-5	NA
CASSQSLGGRTEAFF	TGCGCCAGCAGCCAATCGCTAGGGGGTCGCACTGAAGCTTTCTTT	many	TRBJ1-1	TRBV4-3	NA
CASSPGQGGPPQHF	TGTGCCAGCAGTCCAGGACAGGGGGGTCCGCCCCAGCATTTT	NA	TRBJ1-5	TRBV7-9	TRBD1
CASSLSIRQETQYF	TGTGCCAGCAGTTTATCGATAAGGCAAGAGACCCAGTACTTC	many	TRBJ2-5	TRBV27	NA
CASSHPLDYEQYF	TGTGCCAGCAGCCATCCATTGGACTACGAGCAGTACTTC	many	TRBJ2-7	TRBV7-9	NA
CASSDLAGALTDTQYF	TGTGCCAGCAGTGACCTAGCGGGGGCCCTCACAGATACGCAGTATTTT	many	TRBJ2-3	TRBV6-4	TRBD2
CAITNGGGPHEQYF	TGTGCCATAACAAATGGGGGGGGACCGCACGAGCAGTACTTC	many	TRBJ2-7	TRBV10-3	TRBD2
CASSQEGALSGANVLTF	TGCGCCAGCAGCCAAGAGGGTGCCCTCTCTGGGGCCAACGTCCTGACTTTC	many	TRBJ2-6	TRBV4-3	NA
CASSLGLGSYEQHF	TGTGCCAGCAGCTTAGGTCTCGGTTCCTACGAGCAGCACTTC	NA	TRBJ2-7	TRBV7-6	NA
CASSDTLNTEAFF	TGTGCCAGTAGCGACACCTTGAACACTGAAGCTTTCTTT	NA	TRBJ1-1	TRBV19	NA
CASTNAGELFF	TGTGCCAGCACCAACGCCGGGGAGCTGTTTTTT	few	TRBJ2-2	TRBV25-1	NA
CASSTTRTGLLARGGPEQYF	TGTGCCAGCAGCACAACAAGGACAGGGTTACTAGCTCGGGGAGGACCCGAGCAGTACTTC	many	TRBJ2-7	TRBV7-9	TRBD1
CASSLARYEQYF	TGTGCCAGCAGCTTAGCGAGGTACGAGCAGTACTTC	many	TRBJ2-7	TRBV7-8	NA
CASSLDPGQSSYEQYF	TGTGCCAGCAGCTTAGATCCCGGACAGAGCTCCTACGAGCAGTACTTC	many	TRBJ2-7	TRBV11-2	NA
CASTRTGPHNEQFF	TGCGCCAGCACCCGGACAGGTCCCCACAATGAGCAGTTCTTC	many	TRBJ2-1	TRBV10-2	TRBD1
CASSVEGGAKQYF	TGTGCCAGCAGCGTAGAAGGGGGGGCAAAGCAGTATTTT	many	TRBJ2-3	TRBV9	NA
CASSAETNTGELFF	TGTGCCAGCAGCGCCGAAACGAACACCGGGGAGCTGTTTTTT	many	TRBJ2-2	TRBV5-6	NA
CAWSVRNTEAFF	TGTGCCTGGAGTGTTCGGAACACTGAAGCTTTCTTT	many	TRBJ1-1	TRBV30	NA
CASATDGETQYF	TGTGCCAGCGCTACAGACGGGGAGACCCAGTACTTC	few	TRBJ2-5	TRBV6-6	NA
CVSSLGASVRGPNTGELFF	TGTGTCAGCAGCTTAGGTGCCTCGGTTCGGGGACCCAACACCGGGGAGCTGTTTTTT	once	TRBJ2-2	TRBV7-6	NA
CASSSLPGVSYNSPLHF	TGTGCCAGCAGCTCCCTTCCTGGTGTATCCTATAATTCACCCCTCCACTTT	few	TRBJ1-6	TRBV7-6	NA
CASSLGAGQGFTYEQYF	TGTGCCAGCAGCTTAGGGGCGGGGCAGGGCTTCACCTACGAGCAGTACTTC	NA	TRBJ2-7	TRBV7-6	NA
CASSYVAGEAETQYF	TGTGCCAGCAGTTACGTGGCCGGAGAGGCAGAGACCCAGTACTTC	few	TRBJ2-5	TRBV6-5	NA
CASSQDGGTSGGAGEQYF	TGTGCCAGCAGCCAAGATGGGGGGACTAGCGGGGGGGCAGGAGAGCAGTACTTC	NA	TRBJ2-7	TRBV3-2	NA
CASSQDSRNSYEQYF	TGTGCCAGCAGCCAAGATTCCCGGAACTCCTACGAGCAGTACTTC	NA	TRBJ2-7	TRBV3-1	NA
CASGVWGRGYGYTF	TGTGCTAGTGGGGTATGGGGGCGTGGCTATGGCTACACCTTC	few	TRBJ1-2	TRBV12-5	NA
CASSSTGGASQPQHF	TGTGCCAGCAGTTCGACAGGGGGAGCGTCTCAGCCCCAGCATTTT	many	TRBJ1-5	TRBV27	TRBD1
CSARDHEGAKNIQYF	TGCAGTGCTAGAGATCACGAGGGTGCCAAAAACATTCAGTACTTC	many	TRBJ2-4	TRBV20-1	NA
CALEGGSGANVLTF	TGTGCGTTGGAGGGGGGTTCTGGGGCCAACGTCCTGACTTTC	NA	TRBJ2-6	TRBV30	NA
CASSFSTASYEQYF	TGTGCCAGCAGCTTCTCGACTGCCTCCTACGAGCAGTACTTC	many	TRBJ2-7	TRBV5-4	NA
CASSPTGNIQYF	TGTGCCAGCAGCCCGACGGGAAACATTCAGTACTTC	few	TRBJ2-4	TRBV9	NA
CAISDSGGQETQYF	TGTGCCATCAGTGATAGTGGGGGGCAAGAGACCCAGTACTTC	many	TRBJ2-5	TRBV10-3	NA